This TCR beta chain was captured by sequencing in a study of cytomegalovirus exposure and HLA in healthy donors. Background on the study: Across around 400 genotyped donors, over 70% landed in the Caucasian-associated ancestry cluster. Study-wide points: The likely explanation for a cluster of highly shared sequence variants was sequencing artifact. According to an earlier analysis, most TCR beta V segments yielded productive rearrangements about 87% or about 30% of the time. Later work found most CMV-associated TCR beta chains apparently HLA-restricted.

Concerning this clone: Its target is unknown.

Germline V CDR1 and CDR2: LNHNV, YYDKDF (reference sequence). Germline trimming cut 5 bases from V and 14 bases from J; bases unmatched to any gene: 7. The CDR3 has 11 amino acids. PCR amplification relied on 60 Vbeta primers (plus 13 Jbeta primers). Libraries were prepared by immunoSEQ multiplex PCR; TCRdb keeps only in-frame clonotypes and omits some of them. The table has about 240,000 clones, 82% seen once. The V call is TRBV15, the J call TRBJ2-3; 7 positions match TRBD2. Sequencing was done on a sample of PBMCs. The TCR originated in a woman aged 40-49 years in good health and CMV-seropositive. CDR3 DNA: TGTGCCACCAGCCGGACTAGTAGACTGTATTTT. This codes for CATSRTSRLYF.